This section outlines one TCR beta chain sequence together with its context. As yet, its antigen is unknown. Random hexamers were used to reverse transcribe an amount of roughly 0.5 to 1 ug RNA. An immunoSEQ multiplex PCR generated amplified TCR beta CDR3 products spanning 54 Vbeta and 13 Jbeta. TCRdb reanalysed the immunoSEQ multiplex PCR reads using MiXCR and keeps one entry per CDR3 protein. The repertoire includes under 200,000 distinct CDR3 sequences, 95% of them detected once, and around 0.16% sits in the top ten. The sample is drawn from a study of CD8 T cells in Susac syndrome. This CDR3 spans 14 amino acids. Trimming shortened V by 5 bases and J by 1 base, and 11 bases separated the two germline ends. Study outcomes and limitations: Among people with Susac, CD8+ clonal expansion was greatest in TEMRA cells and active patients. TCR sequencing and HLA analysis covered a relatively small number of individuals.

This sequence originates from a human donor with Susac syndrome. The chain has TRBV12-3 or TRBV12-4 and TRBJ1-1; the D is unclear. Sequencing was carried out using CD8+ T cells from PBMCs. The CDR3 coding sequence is TGTGCCAGCAGTCTTTATGCCGAGAACACTGAAGCTTTCTTT. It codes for CASSLYAENTEAFF.